Shown below are 13 T cell receptor beta chains from a single sample sequenced in a study of T cell responses to AZD1222 COVID-19 vaccine. Sequencing used immunoSEQ multiplex PCR; TCRdb keeps in-frame clones, though not all of them. The repertoire includes over 120,000 clones, 90% to 95% of them detected once, and around 12% sits in the top ten. The specimen comprised peripheral blood, sampled after recovery from COVID-19. The receptors originated from an adult who had recovered from COVID-19.

Written as DNA, the CDR3 is TGTGCCAGCTCACGAGGGAAACCCAGAGAGACCCAGTACTTC. Residues: CASSRGKPRETQYF. This chain joins TRBV18 and TRBJ2-5; D perhaps matches TRBD2 (5 bases). The germline V and J ends were trimmed by 4 bases and 4 bases, with 13 bases remaining between them. The CDR3 sequence is 14 residues long. Germline V gene lookup returns CDR1 KGHSH and CDR2 LQKENI.

The chain employs TRBV7-8 and TRBJ1-1, with D possibly matching TRBD1 (5 bases). The CDR3 consists of 15 residues. Germline assignment: CDR1 SGHVS and CDR2 FQNEAQ. Trimming cost V 0 bases and J 5 bases, with 13 bases left between them. The DNA of the CDR3 is TGTGCCAGCAGCTTAGCTATATACAGGTGGACTGAAGCTTTCTTT. It specifies CASSLAIYRWTEAFF. Filled out from reference TRBV7-8 and TRBJ1-1, the complete variable domain reads GAGVSQSPRYKVAKRGQDVALRCDPISGHVSLFWYQQALGQGPEFLTYFQNEAQLDKSGLPSDRFFAERPEGSVSTLKIQRTQQEDSAVYLCASSLAIYRWTEAFFGQGTRLTVV.

The chain links TRBV2 to TRBJ1-4; no clear D. Per the germline V gene, CDR1 is SNHLY and CDR2 is FYNNEI. The CDR3 runs to 13 residues. V lost 4 bases, J lost 8 bases, and 11 bases lay in between. For the CDR3, the DNA is TGTGCCAGCAGTGGGAGGGTTAGCGAAAAACTGTTTTTT. Residues: CASSGRVSEKLFF.

V is TRBV6-6 and J is TRBJ2-2; tentative D call: TRBD1 (6 bases). V was pared by 6 bases and J by 0 bases, with 11 bases between. Germline CDR1 reads MNHNY; CDR2 reads SVGAGI (reference sequence). There are 15 residues in the CDR3. The CDR3 DNA follows: TGTGCCAGCAGCGATACAGGGTCGAACACCGGGGAGCTGTTTTTT. Amino acids: CASSDTGSNTGELFF.

The chain carries TRBV7-8 and TRBJ1-1; 7 nucleotides match TRBD1. The ends lost 1 base at V and 11 bases at J; junction bases unmatched: 16. Germline V lookup: CDR1 SGHVS, CDR2 FQNEAQ. The CDR3 totals 16 residues. This chain's CDR3 is CASSLGEDRVVLQAFF. The DNA of the CDR3 is TGTGCCAGCAGCTTAGGGGAAGACAGGGTGGTTCTTCAGGCTTTCTTT.

The genes are TRBV7-9 and TRBJ1-2; D gene unclear. Germline V gives CDR1 SEHNR, CDR2 FQNEAQ (reference sequence). The CDR3 consists of 11 residues. CDR3 sequence reads: CSDGLDYGYTF. In DNA form, the CDR3 reads TGTTCTGACGGGCTGGACTATGGCTACACCTTC.

The chain carries TRBV19 and TRBJ2-1; TRBD2 matches at 10 bases. The V gene end was trimmed by 6 bases and the J gene end by 3 bases; junction bases not matched to a gene: 20. From germline, CDR1 is LNHDA and CDR2 SQIVND (reference sequence). The CDR3 has 20 residues. Written as DNA, the CDR3 is TGTGCCAGTAGACCGACCCTAGCGGGAGTCTCCCCGTACCGCTACAATGAGCAGTTCTTC. This encodes CASRPTLAGVSPYRYNEQFF.

CDR3 region: CASKVGQGANYGYTF. CDR3 sequence (DNA): TGTGCCAGTAAGGTGGGGCAGGGGGCCAATTATGGCTACACCTTC. V and J are TRBV19 and TRBJ1-2, with 8 bases matching TRBD1. The CDR3 is 15 residues long. The J segment lost 5 bases and the V segment lost 7 bases, leaving 12 bases of the junction unmatched. The V gene's germline CDR1 is LNHDA and CDR2 SQIVND (reference sequence).

This chain links TRBV3-1 (or the pseudogene TRBV3-2) with TRBJ1-2; D ambiguous. This CDR3 is 12 amino acids long. Germline lookup yields CDR1 LGHDT and CDR2 YNNKEL (reference sequence). The germline V and J ends were trimmed by 3 bases and 5 bases, with 7 bases remaining between them. The CDR3 spells CASSHPRYGYTF. The CDR3, as DNA: TGTGCCAGCAGCCATCCACGTTATGGCTACACCTTC.

This clone was counted once. This sequence joins TRBV6-5 and TRBJ1-3; D is undetermined. Germline CDR1 reads MNHEY; CDR2 reads SVGAGI. V dropped 6 bases and J dropped 0 bases, with 12 bases sitting between them. The CDR3 length is 15 residues. The CDR3 DNA reads as TGTGCCAGCAGACGCTTCCGGAGCTCTGGAAACACCATATATTTT. This sequence encodes CASRRFRSSGNTIYF.

The rearrangement joins TRBV28 to TRBJ1-5; D gene uncertain. The V gene's germline CDR1 is MDHEN and CDR2 SYDVKM. CDR3 length equals 14 residues. The V end was cut by 11 bases, the J end by 0 bases, with 14 bases between. CDR3 sequence: CAASGGYSNQPQHF. CDR3 bases: TGTGCCGCGAGCGGAGGATATAGCAATCAGCCCCAGCATTTT.

Comments on this clone: At one end, the junction sequence differs from germline, possibly due to a read error. The rearrangement joins TRBV28 to TRBJ2-5; D might be TRBD2 (5 bases). The length of the CDR3 is 15 residues. Germline loops: CDR1 MDHEN, CDR2 SYDVKM. CDR3: CASSLEGRGVQTQYF. The CDR3 nucleotides are TGTGCCAGCAGTTTAGAGGGAAGAGGTGTACAGACACAGTACTTC.

The V call is TRBV19, the J call TRBJ2-2; 9 bases fit TRBD2. J gave up 5 bases and V 7 bases, and 11 bases lay outside the gene matches. CDR3 length equals 16 residues. The germline gives CDR1 LNHDA, CDR2 SQIVND (reference sequence). The CDR3 sequence: CASTRGSGRKTGELFF. CDR3 nucleotides: TGTGCCAGTACCCGAGGAAGCGGGAGGAAGACCGGGGAGCTGTTTTTT.